The present entry profiles one TCR beta chain with its context. This sample was included in a study of CD8 T cells in Susac syndrome. The TEMRA cells underwent FACS enrichment, while the CD8+ and CD4+ T cells underwent negative isolation. V dropped 2 bases and J dropped 3 bases, with 20 bases sitting between them. Germline V lookup: CDR1 DFQATT, CDR2 SNEGSKA (reference sequence). This CDR3 is 17 amino acids long. The authors reverse transcribed roughly 0.5 to 1 ug RNA with random hexamers. TCR beta CDR3 was amplified by immunoSEQ covering 54 Vbeta and 13 Jbeta. TCRdb called the immunoSEQ multiplex PCR reads again in MiXCR, with one record for every CDR3 protein. The table has some 300,000 distinct CDR3 sequences, roughly 85% seen once.

The clonotype was recovered from a human donor with multiple sclerosis. The genes are TRBV20-1 and TRBJ2-1, with a weak D call TRBD2 (6 bases). Sequencing was done on a sample of CD8+ T cells from PBMCs. The CDR3 protein is CSARPQPIGRVYNEQFF. The CDR3 nucleotides read TGCAGTGCTAGACCCCAACCAATCGGGAGAGTCTACAATGAGCAGTTCTTC.